This TCR beta chain was sequenced for a study of control samples from healthy donors and cancer patients. Generated by immunoSEQ multiplex PCR, the TCRdb table keeps only in-frame clones and is missing some. In the table there are fewer than 15,000 clones, 77% of which are singletons. Trimming shortened V by 9 bases and J by 3 bases, and 8 bases separated the two germline ends. Germline assignment: CDR1 SNHLY and CDR2 FYNNEI. The CDR3 is 12 residues long. This receptor was obtained from a male donor with melanoma. The chain couples TRBV2 to TRBJ2-2; a weak D match, TRBD1 (6 bases). Sequencing was carried out using formalin-fixed, paraffin-embedded tissue. CDR3 protein: CASTGYTGELFF. The CDR3 coding sequence is TGTGCCAGTACAGGGTACACCGGGGAGCTGTTTTTT.